The 18 T cell receptor beta chains below all came from one sample that was sequenced in a study of control samples from healthy donors and cancer patients. Produced via immunoSEQ multiplex PCR; TCRdb's table is partial and in-frame only. The repertoire holds about 82,000 clones, with around 94% as singletons. The sequencing input was blood. The receptor source for this set is a woman under 30 in good health.

The chain recombines TRBV12-5 with TRBJ1-1; tentative D call: TRBD1 (6 bases). There are 12 residues in the CDR3. Germline CDR1 is LGHNT and CDR2 is FRNRAP. The V end was cut by 6 bases, the J end by 3 bases, with 8 bases between. In nucleotides, the CDR3 is TGTGCTAGTGGACAGGGTCACACTGAAGCTTTCTTT. Translated: CASGQGHTEAFF.

This chain uses TRBV6-2 or TRBV6-3 with TRBJ2-3, with 8 bases that match TRBD1. The V segment lost 5 bases and the J segment 2 bases; nucleotides outside the gene matches: 6. This CDR3 spans 15 amino acids. Germline-derived CDR1 and CDR2 are MNHEY and SVGEGT. CDR3 sequence: CASSTGTGLTDTQYF. For the CDR3, the DNA is TGTGCCAGCAGTACCGGGACAGGCCTCACAGATACGCAGTATTTT.

This clone has only one observation. The rearrangement joins TRBV7-2 to TRBJ2-7; D possibly corresponds to TRBD2 (5 bases). V dropped 1 base and J dropped 7 bases, with 8 bases sitting between them. The germline V gene has CDR1 SGHTA and CDR2 FQGNSA. This CDR3 has 12 amino acids. The DNA for the CDR3 is TGTGCCAGCAGCTTAGAAGGCGGGGAGCAGTACTTC. Residues: CASSLEGGEQYF.

V and J are TRBV7-6 and TRBJ1-2, with unresolved D. V was trimmed by 0 bases and J by 3 bases, leaving 8 bases between them. Germline values: CDR1 SGHVS, CDR2 FNYEAQ. The CDR3 covers 14 residues. The DNA for the CDR3 is TGTGCCAGCAGCTTAGCGAACGGGGACTATGGCTACACCTTC. It encodes CASSLANGDYGYTF.

The chain employs TRBV12-3 or TRBV12-4 and TRBJ1-4; D not certain. Trimming took off 3 bases at V and 8 bases at J, with 7 bases between the two ends. The CDR3 has 12 residues. CDR3 DNA: TGTGCCAGCAGTTTTTTTAGGGAAAAACTGTTTTTT. Its translation: CASSFFREKLFF.

This chain joins TRBV11-2 and TRBJ2-1; 13 nucleotides agree with TRBD2. The V gene's germline CDR1 is SGHAT and CDR2 FQNNGV. The V gene end was trimmed by 5 bases and the J gene end by 6 bases; junction bases not matched to a gene: 4. The CDR3 contains 15 residues. CDR3 amino acids: CASSRTSGGGNEQFF. CDR3 bases: TGTGCCAGCAGCCGGACTAGCGGGGGAGGCAATGAGCAGTTCTTC. Together with reference TRBV11-2 and TRBJ2-1, the CDR3 gives the full variable domain: EAGVAQSPRYKIIEKRQSVAFWCNPISGHATLYWYQQILGQGPKLLIQFQNNGVVDDSQLPKDRFSAERLKGVDSTLKIQPAKLEDSAVYLCASSRTSGGGNEQFFGPGTRLTVL.

As for this clone: Other DNA sequences within the sample encode an identical CDR3. The CDR3 reads CASRDLEAFF. The CDR3 coding sequence is TGTGCCAGCCGCGATCTTGAAGCTTTCTTT. The gene calls are TRBV28 and TRBJ1-1; D not resolved. The germline V gene has CDR1 MDHEN and CDR2 SYDVKM. There are 10 residues in the CDR3. The germline V and J ends were trimmed by 8 bases and 7 bases, with 8 bases remaining between them.

The sample holds one count of this clone. The V gene is TRBV9, the J gene TRBJ1-6; 7 positions agree with TRBD1. Germline V gene sequence: CDR1 SGDLS, CDR2 YYNGEE. The CDR3 runs to 15 residues. The trim removed 4 bases at V and 0 bases at J, leaving 1 base unmatched. The CDR3 sequence is CASSTGASYNSPLHF. The CDR3 coding sequence is TGTGCCAGCAGCACAGGGGCCTCCTATAATTCACCCCTCCACTTT.

This clone has only a few counts. V gene TRBV3-1 (or the pseudogene TRBV3-2) combines with J gene TRBJ1-1, with TRBD1 matching over 7 bases. Germline-derived CDR1 and CDR2 are LGHDT and YNNKEL (reference sequence). With V trimmed by 5 bases and J by 1 base, 1 base remained unmatched. There are 13 residues in the CDR3. CDR3 residues: CASSRGRNTEAFF. The DNA of the CDR3 is TGTGCCAGCAGCAGGGGGCGGAACACTGAAGCTTTCTTT.

The chain joins TRBV28 to TRBJ2-7, with 7 bases identical to TRBD1. The V and J ends lost 3 bases and 2 bases, in that order; junction bases with no gene match: 4. The germline gives CDR1 MDHEN, CDR2 SYDVKM. This CDR3 has 14 amino acids. CDR3 nucleotides: TGTGCCAGCAGTTTCCACAGGGGCCCCTACGAGCAGTACTTC. It codes for CASSFHRGPYEQYF.

This rearrangement joins TRBV19 to TRBJ2-7, with TRBD2 identical over 10 bases. J was trimmed by 5 bases and V by 1 base; bases with no gene match: 5. The V gene's germline CDR1 is LNHDA and CDR2 SQIVND (reference sequence). This CDR3 comprises 15 residues. CDR3 sequence: CASSIASSGRNEQYF. CDR3 coding DNA: TGTGCCAGTAGTATAGCCTCTAGCGGGAGAAACGAGCAGTACTTC.

The gene calls are TRBV27 and TRBJ2-1; the D is unclear. Trimming took 3 bases from V and 7 from J, leaving 10 bases between them. Germline V gene lookup returns CDR1 MNHEY and CDR2 SMNVEV (reference sequence). The CDR3 has 13 residues. The CDR3 here is CASSFGQVNEQFF. In nucleotides, the CDR3 is TGTGCCAGCAGTTTTGGGCAGGTTAATGAGCAGTTCTTC.

The V gene is TRBV7-2, the J gene TRBJ2-2, with a tentative D call TRBD2 (6 bases). The CDR3 consists of 12 residues. The V end lost 10 bases, the J end lost 6 bases, and 12 bases lay between the germline ends. Germline V CDR1 and CDR2: SGHTA, FQGNSA. CDR3: CAIPGGSGELFF. CDR3 nucleotide sequence: TGTGCCATCCCCGGGGGTTCCGGGGAGCTGTTTTTT.

This rearrangement joins TRBV6-6 to TRBJ1-5, with D possibly being TRBD1 (5 bases). Trimming took 4 bases from V and 0 from J, leaving 13 bases between them. The germline gives CDR1 MNHNY, CDR2 SVGAGI (reference sequence). This CDR3 region has 16 residues. CDR3 sequence: CASSSRGKDSNQPQHF. CDR3 sequence (DNA): TGTGCCAGCAGTTCTCGGGGGAAGGATAGCAATCAGCCCCAGCATTTT.

This chain connects TRBV7-8 to TRBJ1-6, with a possible D match to TRBD1 (5 bases). The CDR3 is 14 amino acids. The germline V gene encodes CDR1 SGHVS and CDR2 FQNEAQ. With 1 base removed from V and 7 bases from J, the gap between germline ends came to 8 bases. This chain's CDR3 is CASSLEAGNSPLHF. The CDR3 DNA follows: TGTGCCAGCAGCTTAGAGGCAGGGAATTCACCCCTCCACTTT. Using reference TRBV7-8 and TRBJ1-6 for the parts outside the CDR3, the full variable domain is GAGVSQSPRYKVAKRGQDVALRCDPISGHVSLFWYQQALGQGPEFLTYFQNEAQLDKSGLPSDRFFAERPEGSVSTLKIQRTQQEDSAVYLCASSLEAGNSPLHFGNGTRLTVT.

On this clone itself: Other DNA sequences in the sample encode the same CDR3. This rearrangement joins TRBV2 to TRBJ1-1; the match to TRBD1 covers 8 bases. V shed 7 bases and J 0 bases; nucleotides not matched to a gene: 4. Germline CDR1 and CDR2: SNHLY and FYNNEI. This CDR3 is built from 14 residues. CDR3 DNA: TGTGCCAGCACAAGACAGGGGCTGAACACTGAAGCTTTCTTT. This translates into CASTRQGLNTEAFF.

The rearrangement links TRBV5-4 to TRBJ1-4; perhaps TRBD1 as D (5 bases). The germline CDR1 and CDR2 sequences are SGHNT and YYREEE (reference sequence). V lost 2 bases and J lost 2, with 13 bases in between. This CDR3 spans 16 amino acids. The CDR3 loop reads CASSFRGVKTNEKLFF. In DNA form, the CDR3 reads TGTGCCAGCAGCTTTAGAGGGGTCAAGACTAATGAAAAACTGTTTTTT.

J is TRBJ1-2 and V is TRBV7-9; tentatively, D is TRBD1 (5 bases). Trimming removed 0 bases from V and 4 bases from J, with 15 bases in between. Germline V gene sequence: CDR1 SEHNR, CDR2 FQNEAQ (reference sequence). The CDR3 has 16 amino acids. CDR3 region: CASSLAGQGRAYGYTF. The CDR3 DNA reads as TGTGCCAGCAGCTTAGCGGGTCAGGGACGTGCCTATGGCTACACCTTC.